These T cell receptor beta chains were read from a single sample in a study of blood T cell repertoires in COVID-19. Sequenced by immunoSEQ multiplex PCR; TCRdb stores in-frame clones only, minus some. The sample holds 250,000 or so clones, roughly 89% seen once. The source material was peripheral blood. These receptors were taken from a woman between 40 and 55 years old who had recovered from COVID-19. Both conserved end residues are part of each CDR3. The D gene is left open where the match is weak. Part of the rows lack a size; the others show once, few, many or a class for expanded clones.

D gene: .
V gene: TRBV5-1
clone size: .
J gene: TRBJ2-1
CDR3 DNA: TGCGCCAGCAGCCCGGACTTGAGCTCCTACAATGAGCAGTTCTTC
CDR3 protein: CASSPDLSSYNEQFF

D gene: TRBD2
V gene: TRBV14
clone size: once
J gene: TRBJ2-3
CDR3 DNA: TGTGCCAGCAGCCCGGGACTACTCACAGATACGCAGTATTTT
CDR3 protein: CASSPGLLTDTQYF

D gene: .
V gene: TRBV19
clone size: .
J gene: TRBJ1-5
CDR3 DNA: TGTGCCAGTAGCCGAAACCCTATTGGGGACATCATCAGCAATCAGCCCCAGCATTTT
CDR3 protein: CASSRNPIGDIISNQPQHF

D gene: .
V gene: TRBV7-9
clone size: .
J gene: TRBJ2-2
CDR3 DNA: TGTGCCAGCTCCCAGAGCGGTTCCTATTCCGGGGAGCTGTTTTTT
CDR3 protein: CASSQSGSYSGELFF

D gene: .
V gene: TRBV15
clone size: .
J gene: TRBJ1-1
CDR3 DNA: TGTGCCACCAGCAGAGTCGGTCGGGTCAACCCCGAAGCTTTCTTT
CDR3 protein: CATSRVGRVNPEAFF

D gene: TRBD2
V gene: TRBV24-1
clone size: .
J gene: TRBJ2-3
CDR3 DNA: TGTGCCACCAGTGAATTCGGGGGGACTAGCGGTGATACGCAGTATTTT
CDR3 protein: CATSEFGGTSGDTQYF

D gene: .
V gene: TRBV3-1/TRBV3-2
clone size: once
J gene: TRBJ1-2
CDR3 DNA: TGTGCCAGCAGCCCCCGAGGGCGCCTCTATGGCTACACCTTC
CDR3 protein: CASSPRGRLYGYTF

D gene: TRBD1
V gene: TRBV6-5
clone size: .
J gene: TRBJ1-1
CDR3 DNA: TGTGCCAGCAGTTGGGACAGGGCGAACACTGAAGCTTTCTTT
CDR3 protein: CASSWDRANTEAFF

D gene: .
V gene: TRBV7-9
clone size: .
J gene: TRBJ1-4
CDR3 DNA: TGTGCCAGCACCCACGACGGGGGGAGGGGTGAAAAACTGTTTTTT
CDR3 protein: CASTHDGGRGEKLFF

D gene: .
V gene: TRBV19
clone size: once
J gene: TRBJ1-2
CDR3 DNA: TGTGCCAGTAGTATCCTCCAGGGCCGTGGCTACACCTTC
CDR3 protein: CASSILQGRGYTF

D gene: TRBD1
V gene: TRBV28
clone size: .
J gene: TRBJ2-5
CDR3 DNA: TGTGCCAGCAGCTCTAGGACAGGGGGGCTAAGAGTGGGGACCCAGTACTTC
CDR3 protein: CASSSRTGGLRVGTQYF

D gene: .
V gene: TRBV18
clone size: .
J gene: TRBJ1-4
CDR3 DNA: TGTGCCAGCTCACCAGCGGAAAATGAAAAACTGTTTTTT
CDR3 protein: CASSPAENEKLFF

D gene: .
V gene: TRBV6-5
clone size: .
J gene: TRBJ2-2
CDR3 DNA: TGTGCCAGCAGTAGGGGCAACACCGGGGAGCTGTTTTTT
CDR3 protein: CASSRGNTGELFF

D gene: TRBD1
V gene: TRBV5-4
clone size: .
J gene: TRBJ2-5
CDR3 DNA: TGTGCCAGCAGCCTGTTGCAGGGGGCTTGGGAGACCCAGTACTTC
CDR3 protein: CASSLLQGAWETQYF

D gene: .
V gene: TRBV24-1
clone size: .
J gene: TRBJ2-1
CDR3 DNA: TGTGCCACCAGTGGACGGGGGACCCACAATGAGCAGTTCTTC
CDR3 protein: CATSGRGTHNEQFF